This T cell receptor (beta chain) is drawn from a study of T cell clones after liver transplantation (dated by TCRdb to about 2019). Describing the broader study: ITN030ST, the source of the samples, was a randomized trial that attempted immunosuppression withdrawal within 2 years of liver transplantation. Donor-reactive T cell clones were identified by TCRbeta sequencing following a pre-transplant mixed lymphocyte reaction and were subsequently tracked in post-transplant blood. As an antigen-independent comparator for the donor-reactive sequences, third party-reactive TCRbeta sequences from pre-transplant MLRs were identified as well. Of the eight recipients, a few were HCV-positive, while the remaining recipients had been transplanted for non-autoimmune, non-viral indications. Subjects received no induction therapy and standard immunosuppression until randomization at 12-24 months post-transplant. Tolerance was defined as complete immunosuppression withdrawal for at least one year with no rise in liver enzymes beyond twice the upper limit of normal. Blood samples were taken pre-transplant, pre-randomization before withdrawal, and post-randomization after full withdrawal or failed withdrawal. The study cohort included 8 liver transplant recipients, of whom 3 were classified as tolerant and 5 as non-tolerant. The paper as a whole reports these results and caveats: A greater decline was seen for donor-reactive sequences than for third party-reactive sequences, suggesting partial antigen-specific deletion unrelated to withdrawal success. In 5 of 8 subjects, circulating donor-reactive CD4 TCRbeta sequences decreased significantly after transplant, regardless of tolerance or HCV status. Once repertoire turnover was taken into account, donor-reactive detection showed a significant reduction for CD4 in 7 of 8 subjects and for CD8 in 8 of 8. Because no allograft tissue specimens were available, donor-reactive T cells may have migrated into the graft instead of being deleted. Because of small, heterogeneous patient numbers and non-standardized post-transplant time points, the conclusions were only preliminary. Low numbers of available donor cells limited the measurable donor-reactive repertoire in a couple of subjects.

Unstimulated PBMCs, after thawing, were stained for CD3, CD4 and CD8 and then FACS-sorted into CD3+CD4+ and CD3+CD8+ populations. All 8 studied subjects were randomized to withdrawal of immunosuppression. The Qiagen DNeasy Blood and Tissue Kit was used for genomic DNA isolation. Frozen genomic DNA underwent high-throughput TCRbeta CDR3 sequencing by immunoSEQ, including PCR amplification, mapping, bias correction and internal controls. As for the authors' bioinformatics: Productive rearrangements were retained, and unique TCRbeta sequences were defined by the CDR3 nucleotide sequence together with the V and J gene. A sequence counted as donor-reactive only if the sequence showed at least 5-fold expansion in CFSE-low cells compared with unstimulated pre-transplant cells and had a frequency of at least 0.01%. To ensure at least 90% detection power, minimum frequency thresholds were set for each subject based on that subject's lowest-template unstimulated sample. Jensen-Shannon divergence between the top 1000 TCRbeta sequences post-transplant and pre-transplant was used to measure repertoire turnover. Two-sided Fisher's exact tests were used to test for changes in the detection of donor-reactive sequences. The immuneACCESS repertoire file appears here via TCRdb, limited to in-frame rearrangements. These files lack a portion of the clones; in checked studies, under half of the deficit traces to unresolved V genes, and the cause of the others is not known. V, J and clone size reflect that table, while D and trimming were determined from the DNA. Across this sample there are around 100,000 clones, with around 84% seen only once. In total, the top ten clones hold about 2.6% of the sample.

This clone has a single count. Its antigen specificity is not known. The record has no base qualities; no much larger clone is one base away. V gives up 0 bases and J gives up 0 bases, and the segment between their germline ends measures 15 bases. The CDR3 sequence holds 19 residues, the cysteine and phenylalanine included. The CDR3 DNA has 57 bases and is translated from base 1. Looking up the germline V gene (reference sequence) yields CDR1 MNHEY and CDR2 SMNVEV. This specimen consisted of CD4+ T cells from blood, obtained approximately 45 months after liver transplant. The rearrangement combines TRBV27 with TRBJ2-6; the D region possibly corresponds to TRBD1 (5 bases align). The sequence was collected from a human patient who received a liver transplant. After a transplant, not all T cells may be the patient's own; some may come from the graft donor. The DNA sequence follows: TGTGCCAGCAGTTTATCGCCCCCAGACAGCATCTCTGGGGCCAACGTCCTGACTTTC. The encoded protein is CASSLSPPDSISGANVLTF. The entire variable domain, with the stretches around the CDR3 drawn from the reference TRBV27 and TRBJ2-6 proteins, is EAQVTQNPRYLITVTGKKLTVTCSQNMNHEYMSWYRQDPGLGLRQIYYSMNVEVTDKGDVPEGYKVSRKEKRNFPLILESPSPNQTSLYFCASSLSPPDSISGANVLTFGAGSRLTVL.